This T cell receptor (beta chain) was identified in a study of T cells in Graves' hyperthyroidism and ophthalmopathy. General observations from the study: By a 13 V-J model, ophthalmopathy was set apart from stable hyperthyroidism. For ophthalmopathy, model prediction preceded onset by a median 6.5 months.

Patients were excluded for uncontrolled infection, other autoimmune disease, pregnancy or lactation. This clonotype has at least ten counts. Its target is not known. V gave up 5 bases and J gave up 4 bases; unmatched junction bases: 9. The CDR3 consists of 16 residues. The V gene's germline CDR1 is SEHNR and CDR2 FQNEAQ (reference sequence). The CDR3 regions of TCR beta were amplified from RNA transcripts. HTBI primers were employed in a first-round RT-PCR of the TCR CDR3. TCRdb reprocessed the multiplex PCR reads via MiXCR and lists one record per CDR3 protein. The data contain about 300,000 distinct CDR3 sequences, 16% of them seen just once; the ten biggest clones take up approximately 33%.

This sequence originates from a man younger than 40 with Graves' hyperthyroidism. The rearrangement uses TRBV7-9 and TRBJ2-5; TRBD2 matches 11 bases. Material: blood. The CDR3 protein is CASSPRGLAGGETQYF. CDR3 sequence (DNA): TGTGCCAGCAGCCCGCGTGGTCTAGCGGGAGGAGAGACCCAGTACTTC.